A single T cell receptor beta chain is shown here with its context. Antigen: not known. The study ran its PCR with 60 Vbeta and 13 Jbeta primers. Clones were read by immunoSEQ multiplex PCR, and TCRdb kept only the in-frame ones, dropping some. The sample yields about 160,000 clones, roughly 80% seen once. The V gene's germline CDR1 is MGHRA and CDR2 YSYEKL. With 5 bases clipped from V and 7 bases from J, the junction kept 7 bases outside the gene matches. The CDR3 consists of 14 residues. This specimen comes from a study of cytomegalovirus exposure and HLA in healthy donors. Findings and caveats of the study: As a later analysis showed, a missense DCLRE1C variant was linked to trimming of TCR beta V- and J-genes. Later, an analysis found that common viral pathogens appeared to be linked with several of the most significant clusters.

This chain uses TRBV4-1 with TRBJ2-1; 8 bases agree with TRBD2. The sequenced sample was PBMCs. This clonotype was obtained from a young woman in good health and CMV-seronegative. The CDR3, as DNA: TGCGCCAGCAGCTCAGCGGGAGTAGAAAATGAGCAGTTCTTC. This codes for CASSSAGVENEQFF.